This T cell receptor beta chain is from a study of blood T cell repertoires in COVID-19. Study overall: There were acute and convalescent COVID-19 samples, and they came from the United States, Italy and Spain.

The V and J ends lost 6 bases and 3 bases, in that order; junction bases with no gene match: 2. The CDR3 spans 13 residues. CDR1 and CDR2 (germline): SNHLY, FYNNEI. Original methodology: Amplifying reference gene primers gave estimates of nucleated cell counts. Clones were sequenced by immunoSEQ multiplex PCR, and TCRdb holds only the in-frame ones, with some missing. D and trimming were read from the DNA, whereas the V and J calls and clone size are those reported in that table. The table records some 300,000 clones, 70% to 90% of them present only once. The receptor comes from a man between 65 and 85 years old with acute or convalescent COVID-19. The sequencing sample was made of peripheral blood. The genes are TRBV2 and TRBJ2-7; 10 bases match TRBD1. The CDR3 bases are TGTGCCAGCAGCCGGGACAGGGGCTACGAGCAGTACTTC. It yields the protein CASSRDRGYEQYF.